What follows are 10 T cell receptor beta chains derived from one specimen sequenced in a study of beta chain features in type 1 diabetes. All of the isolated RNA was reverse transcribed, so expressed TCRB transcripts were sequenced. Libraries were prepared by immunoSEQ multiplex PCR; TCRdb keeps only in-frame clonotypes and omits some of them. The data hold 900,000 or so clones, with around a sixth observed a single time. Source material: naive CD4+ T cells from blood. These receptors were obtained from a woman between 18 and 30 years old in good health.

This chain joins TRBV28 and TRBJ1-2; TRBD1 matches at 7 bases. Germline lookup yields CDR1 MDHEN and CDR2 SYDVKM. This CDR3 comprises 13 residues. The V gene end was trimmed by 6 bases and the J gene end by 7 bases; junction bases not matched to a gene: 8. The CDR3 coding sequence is TGTGCCAGCAGGAAGCCACAGGGGTCTGGCTACACCTTC. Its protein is CASRKPQGSGYTF.

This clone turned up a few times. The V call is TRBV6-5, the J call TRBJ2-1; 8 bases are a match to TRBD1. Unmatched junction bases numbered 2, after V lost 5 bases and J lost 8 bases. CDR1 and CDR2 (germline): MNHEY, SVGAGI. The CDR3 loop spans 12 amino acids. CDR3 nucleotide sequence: TGTGCCAGCAGTCAACAGGGGGATGAGCAGTTCTTC. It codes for CASSQQGDEQFF.

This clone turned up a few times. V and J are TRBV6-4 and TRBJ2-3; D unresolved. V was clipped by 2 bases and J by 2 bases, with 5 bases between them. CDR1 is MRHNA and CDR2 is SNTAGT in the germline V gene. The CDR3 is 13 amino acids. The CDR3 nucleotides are TGTGCCAGCAGTGACCCTAACACAGATACGCAGTATTTT. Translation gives CASSDPNTDTQYF.

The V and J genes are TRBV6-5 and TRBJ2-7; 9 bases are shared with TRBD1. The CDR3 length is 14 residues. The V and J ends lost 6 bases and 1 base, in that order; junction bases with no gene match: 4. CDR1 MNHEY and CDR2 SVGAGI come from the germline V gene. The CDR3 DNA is TGTGCCAGCAGACCGGGGACAGGGTCCTACGAGCAGTACTTC. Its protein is CASRPGTGSYEQYF.

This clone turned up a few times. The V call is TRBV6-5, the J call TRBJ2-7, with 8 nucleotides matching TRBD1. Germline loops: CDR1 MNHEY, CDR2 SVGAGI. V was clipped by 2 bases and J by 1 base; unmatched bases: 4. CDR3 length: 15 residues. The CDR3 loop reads CASSYLRQGSYEQYF. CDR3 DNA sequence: TGTGCCAGCAGTTACCTCCGACAGGGGTCCTACGAGCAGTACTTC.

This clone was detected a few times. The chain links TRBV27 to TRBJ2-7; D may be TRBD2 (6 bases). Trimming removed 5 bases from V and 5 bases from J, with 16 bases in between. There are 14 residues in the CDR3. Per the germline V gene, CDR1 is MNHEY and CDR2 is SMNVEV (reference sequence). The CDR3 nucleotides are TGTGCCAGCAGTATGCGGGGCCAGGGCCACGAGCAGTACTTC. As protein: CASSMRGQGHEQYF.

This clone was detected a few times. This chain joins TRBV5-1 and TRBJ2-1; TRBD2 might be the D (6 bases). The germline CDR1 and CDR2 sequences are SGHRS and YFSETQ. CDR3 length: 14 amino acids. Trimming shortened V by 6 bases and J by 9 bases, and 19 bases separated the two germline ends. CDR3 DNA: TGCGCCAGCACCCCGGGACTCCAAGGCAGTGAGCAGTTCTTC. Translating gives CASTPGLQGSEQFF.

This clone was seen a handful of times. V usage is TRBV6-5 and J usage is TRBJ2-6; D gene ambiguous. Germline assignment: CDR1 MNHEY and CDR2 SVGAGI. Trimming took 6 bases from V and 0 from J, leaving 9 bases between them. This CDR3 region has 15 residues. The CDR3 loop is CASSPATSGANVLTF. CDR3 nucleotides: TGTGCCAGCAGCCCCGCGACCTCTGGGGCCAACGTCCTGACTTTC.

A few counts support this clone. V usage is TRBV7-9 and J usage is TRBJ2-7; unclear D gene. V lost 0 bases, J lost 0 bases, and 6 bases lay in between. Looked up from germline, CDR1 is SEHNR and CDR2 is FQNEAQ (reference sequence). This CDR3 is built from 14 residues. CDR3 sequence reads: CASSLAMSSYEQYF. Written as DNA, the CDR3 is TGTGCCAGCAGCTTAGCCATGAGCTCCTACGAGCAGTACTTC. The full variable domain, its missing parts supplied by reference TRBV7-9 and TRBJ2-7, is DTGVSQNPRHKITKRGQNVTFRCDPISEHNRLYWYRQTLGQGPEFLTYFQNEAQLEKSRLLSDRFSAERPKGSFSTLEIQRTEQGDSAMYLCASSLAMSSYEQYFGPGTRLTVT.

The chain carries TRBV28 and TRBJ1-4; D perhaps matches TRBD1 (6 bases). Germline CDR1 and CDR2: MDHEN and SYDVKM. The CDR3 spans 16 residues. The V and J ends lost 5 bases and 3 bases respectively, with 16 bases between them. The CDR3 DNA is TGTGCCAGCAGTATACAGGGCGAGGGTGCTAATGAAAAACTGTTTTTT. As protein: CASSIQGEGANEKLFF.